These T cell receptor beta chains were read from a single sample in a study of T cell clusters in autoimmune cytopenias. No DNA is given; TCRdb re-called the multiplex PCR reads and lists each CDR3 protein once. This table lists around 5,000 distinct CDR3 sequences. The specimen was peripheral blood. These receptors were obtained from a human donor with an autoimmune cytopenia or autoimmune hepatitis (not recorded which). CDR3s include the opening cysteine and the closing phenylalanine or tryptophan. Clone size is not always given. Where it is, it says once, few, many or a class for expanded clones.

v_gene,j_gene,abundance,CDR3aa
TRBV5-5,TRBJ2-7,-,CASSLGGTSGTYEQYF
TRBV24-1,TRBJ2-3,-,CATSASTGEDTQYF
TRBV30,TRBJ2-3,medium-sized,CAWRYGGPADTQYF
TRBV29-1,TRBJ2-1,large,CSVVGGATRYNEQFF
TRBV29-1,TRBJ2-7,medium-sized,CSVEGQGTYEQYF
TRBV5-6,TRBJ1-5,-,CASSSTRGGSNQPQHF
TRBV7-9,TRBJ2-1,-,CASRQNREQFF
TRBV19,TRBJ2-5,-,CASSERPRGLFGETQYF
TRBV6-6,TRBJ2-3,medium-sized,CASSYGPDTQYF
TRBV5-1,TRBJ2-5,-,CASSLTGTGGLETQYF
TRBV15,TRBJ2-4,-,CATSRDGTAGKNIQYF
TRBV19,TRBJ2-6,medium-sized,CASSPPGRRGASGANVLTF
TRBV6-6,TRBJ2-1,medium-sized,CASSQYNEQFF
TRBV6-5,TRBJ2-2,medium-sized,CASRRLAGGLTTNTGELFF
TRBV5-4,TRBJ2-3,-,CASSARTSVGSGTQYF
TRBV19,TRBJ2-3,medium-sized,CASSRRTDTQYF
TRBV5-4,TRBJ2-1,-,CASRLGAGGVRNEQFF
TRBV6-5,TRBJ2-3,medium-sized,CASSQLAGGVKDTQYF
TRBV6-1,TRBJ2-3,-,CASMTGTTDTQYF
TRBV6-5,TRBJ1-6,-,CASSYSPSRNSPLHF
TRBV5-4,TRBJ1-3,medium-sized,CASSTWGSGNTIYF
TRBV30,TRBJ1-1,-,CAWTRQGTRTEAFF
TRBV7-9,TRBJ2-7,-,CASSFQKSGSYEQYF